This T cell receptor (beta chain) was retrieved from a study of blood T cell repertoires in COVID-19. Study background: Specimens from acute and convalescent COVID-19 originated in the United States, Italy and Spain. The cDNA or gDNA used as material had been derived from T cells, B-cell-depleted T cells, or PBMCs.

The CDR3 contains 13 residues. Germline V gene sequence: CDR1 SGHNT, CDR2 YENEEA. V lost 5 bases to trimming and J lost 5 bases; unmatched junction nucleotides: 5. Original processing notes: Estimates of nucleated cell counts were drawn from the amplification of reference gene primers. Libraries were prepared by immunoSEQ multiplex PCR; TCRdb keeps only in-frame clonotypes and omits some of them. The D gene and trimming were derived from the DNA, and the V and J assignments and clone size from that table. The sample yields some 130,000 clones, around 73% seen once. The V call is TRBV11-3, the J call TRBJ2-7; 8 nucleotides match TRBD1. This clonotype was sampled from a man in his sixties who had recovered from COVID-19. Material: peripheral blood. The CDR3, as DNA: TGTGCCAGCAGCCGGACAGGGCTAAACGAGCAGTACTTC. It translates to CASSRTGLNEQYF.